The source of this TCR beta chain is a study of blood T cell repertoires in COVID-19 (TCRdb year 2020). Broadly, across the study: The collaborator samples originated in the United States, Italy and Spain and spanned the acute and convalescent phases of COVID-19. The prospective study material was composed of cDNA or gDNA derived from T cells, B-cell-depleted T cells, or PBMCs. The dataset comprised deeply sampled blood TCRbeta repertoires from subjects exposed to, actively infected with, or recovered from COVID-19. The repertoires were released in a freely available public database intended as a resource for research on the immune response to SARS-CoV-2. The samples were drawn from the first 160 participants of the ongoing ImmuneRACE study and from under 1,500 subjects provided by 6 global collaborators. Sample metadata almost always included a de-identified subject ID, COVID-19 status, age in years and sex. HLA class I and class II types, where available, came from metadata supplied by the sample provider rather than from assay-based typing.

Comments on this clone: The antigen it recognizes is unknown. Nothing much larger sits one base from this clone, and base qualities are not available.

Each collaborating institution followed its own protocols to collect whole blood in K2EDTA tubes. For TCRbeta analysis, collaborators shipped samples in one of three forms: frozen whole blood, isolated PBMCs, or DNA extracted from either of those sample types. TCRbeta CDR3 regions were amplified from genomic DNA by means of the immunoSEQ Assay, a bias-controlled multiplex PCR. The study's own analysis went as follows. The number of nucleated cells in each sample was estimated by amplification of reference gene primers within the assay. To quantify the absolute abundance of each unique TCRbeta CDR3 rearrangement, sequence reads were collapsed and filtered. For each sample, productive Simpson clonality was calculated as the square root of Simpson's diversity index over productive rearrangements. TCRdb carries this immuneACCESS record with in-frame sequences only. Its versions omit some clonotypes, under half of them owing to an unresolved V gene in the studies checked, with the rest unexplained. V, J and clone size were drawn from that table, and D and trimming were deduced from the DNA. Within this sample are roughly 26,000 clones, with about 94% of them counted one time only. In total, the top ten clones hold 4% to 5% of the sample.

Between the V and J ends, shortened by 6 bases and 6 bases respectively, the junction contains 12 bases. The CDR3, from cysteine to phenylalanine, totals 12 residues. Left in the record is the CDR3 DNA by itself, 36 bases read in frame from the first base. CDR1 and CDR2 (MGHDK, SYGVNS) derive from the germline V gene. Beyond this particular receptor, the publication reports: Clinical and demographic metadata were provided uncurated, with the amount varying by source and participant.

The origin of this receptor is a human donor with active COVID-19. The donor label of this sample is uncertain. The rearranged segments are TRBV25-1 and TRBJ2-7, with a weak D call of TRBD1 (6 bases match). The sequencing input was peripheral blood. The DNA sequence is given as TGTGCCAGCAGCGACAGGAACTTCGAGCAGTACTTC. The encoded protein is CASSDRNFEQYF.